This T cell receptor (beta chain) was observed in a study of blood T cells in healthy people across ages. Findings of the study overall: Samples with more naive T cells showed higher observed beta diversity.

The CDR3 is made up of 15 amino acids. Germline V lookup: CDR1 MNHEY, CDR2 SVGAGI. The V end lost 6 bases, the J end lost 0 bases, and 12 bases lay between the germline ends. The use of a sample-barcoded 5' primer and a J-beta primer mix characterized a second PCR of roughly 7 to 11 cycles. MiXCR was run by TCRdb on the 5' RACE reads, yielding one entry per CDR3 protein. The table shows about 670,000 distinct CDR3 sequences, with roughly two fifths occurring only once. The table lists this clonotype with a few counts. The target antigen is unknown. The origin of this receptor is an elderly man in good health. Sample: blood. The rearrangement links TRBV6-5 to TRBJ1-5; TRBD1 is a possible D gene (5 bases). CDR3 residues: CASRRQFSSNQPQHF. CDR3 nucleotide sequence: TGTGCCAGCAGACGACAGTTTTCTAGCAATCAGCCCCAGCATTTT.